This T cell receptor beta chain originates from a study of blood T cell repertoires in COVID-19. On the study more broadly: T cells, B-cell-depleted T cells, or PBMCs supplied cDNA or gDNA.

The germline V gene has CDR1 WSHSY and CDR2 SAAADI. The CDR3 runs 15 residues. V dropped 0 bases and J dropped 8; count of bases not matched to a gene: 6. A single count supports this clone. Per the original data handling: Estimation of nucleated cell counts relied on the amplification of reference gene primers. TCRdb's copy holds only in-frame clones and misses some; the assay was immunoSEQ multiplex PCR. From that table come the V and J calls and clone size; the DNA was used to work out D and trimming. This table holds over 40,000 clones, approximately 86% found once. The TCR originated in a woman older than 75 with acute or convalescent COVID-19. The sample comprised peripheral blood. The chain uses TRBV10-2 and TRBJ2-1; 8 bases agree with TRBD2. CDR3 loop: CASSESSGGWDEQFF. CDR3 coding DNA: TGCGCCAGCAGTGAGTCAAGCGGGGGTTGGGATGAGCAGTTCTTC.